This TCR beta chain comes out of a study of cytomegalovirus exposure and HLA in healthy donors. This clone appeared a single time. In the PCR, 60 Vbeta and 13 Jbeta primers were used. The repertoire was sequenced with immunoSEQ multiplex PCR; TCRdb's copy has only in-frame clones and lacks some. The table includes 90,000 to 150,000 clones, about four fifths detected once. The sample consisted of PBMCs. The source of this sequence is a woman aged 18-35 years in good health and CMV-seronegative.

The CDR3 sequence: CASSDSGGFHEQYF. The CDR3 bases are TGTGCCAGCAGTGACAGCGGGGGTTTCCACGAGCAGTACTTC. This chain connects TRBV25-1 to TRBJ2-7; the match to TRBD2 covers 8 bases. The CDR3 has 14 amino acids. CDR1 MGHDK and CDR2 SYGVNS come from the germline V gene. V lost 3 bases to trimming and J lost 5 bases; unmatched junction nucleotides: 6.